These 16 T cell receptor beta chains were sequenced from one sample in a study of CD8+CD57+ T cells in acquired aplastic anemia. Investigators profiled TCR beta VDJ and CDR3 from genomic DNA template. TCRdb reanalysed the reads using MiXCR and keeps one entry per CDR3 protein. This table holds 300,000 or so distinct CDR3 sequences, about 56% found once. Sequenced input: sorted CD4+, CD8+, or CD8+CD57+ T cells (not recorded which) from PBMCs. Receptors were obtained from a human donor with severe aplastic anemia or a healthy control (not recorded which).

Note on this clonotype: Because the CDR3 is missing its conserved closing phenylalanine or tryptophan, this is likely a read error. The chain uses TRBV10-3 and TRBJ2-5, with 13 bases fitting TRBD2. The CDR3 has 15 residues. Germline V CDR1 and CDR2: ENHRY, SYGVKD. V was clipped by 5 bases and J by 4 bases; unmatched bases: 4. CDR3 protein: CAISTSGGGGETQYL. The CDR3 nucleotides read TGTGCCATCAGTACTAGCGGGGGGGGAGGAGAGACCCAGTACCTC.

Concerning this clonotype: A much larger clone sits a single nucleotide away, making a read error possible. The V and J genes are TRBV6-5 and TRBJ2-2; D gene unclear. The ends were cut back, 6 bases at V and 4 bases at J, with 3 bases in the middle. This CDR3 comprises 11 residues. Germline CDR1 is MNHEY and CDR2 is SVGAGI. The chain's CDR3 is CASSCTGELFF. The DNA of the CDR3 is TGTGCCAGCAGCTGCACCGGGGAGCTGTTTTTT.

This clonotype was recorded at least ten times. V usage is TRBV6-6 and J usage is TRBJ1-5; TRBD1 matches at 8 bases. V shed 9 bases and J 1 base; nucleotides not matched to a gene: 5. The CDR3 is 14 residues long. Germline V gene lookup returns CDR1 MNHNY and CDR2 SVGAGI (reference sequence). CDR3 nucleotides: TGTGCCAGTTGGACAGGGTTCAGCAATCAGCCCCAGCATTTT. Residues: CASWTGFSNQPQHF.

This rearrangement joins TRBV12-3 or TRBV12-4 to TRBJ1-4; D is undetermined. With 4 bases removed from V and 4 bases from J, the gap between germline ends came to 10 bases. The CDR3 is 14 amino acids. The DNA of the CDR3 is TGTGCCAGCAGTTACCGCTTACTTAATGAAAAACTGTTTTTT. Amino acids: CASSYRLLNEKLFF.

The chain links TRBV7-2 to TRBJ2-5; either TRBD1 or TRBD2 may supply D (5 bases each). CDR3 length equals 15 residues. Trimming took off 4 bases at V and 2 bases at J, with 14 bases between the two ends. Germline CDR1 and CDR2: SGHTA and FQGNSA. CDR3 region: CASSWKPGPQETQYF. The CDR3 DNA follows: TGTGCCAGCAGCTGGAAACCGGGACCTCAAGAGACCCAGTACTTC.

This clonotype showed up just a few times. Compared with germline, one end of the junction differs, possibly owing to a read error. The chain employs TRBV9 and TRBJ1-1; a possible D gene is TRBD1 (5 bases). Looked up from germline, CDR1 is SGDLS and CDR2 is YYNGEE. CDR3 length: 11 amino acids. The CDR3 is CASNPFKGQPF. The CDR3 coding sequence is TGTGCCAGCAACCCCTTTAAGGGGCAGCCGTTT.

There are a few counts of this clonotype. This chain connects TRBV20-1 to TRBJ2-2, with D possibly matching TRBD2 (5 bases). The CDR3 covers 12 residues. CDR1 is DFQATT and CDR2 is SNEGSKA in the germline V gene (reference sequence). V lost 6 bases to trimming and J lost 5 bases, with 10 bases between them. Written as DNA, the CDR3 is TGCAGTGCAGGGAAGCGGACCGGGGAGCTGTTTTTT. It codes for CSAGKRTGELFF.

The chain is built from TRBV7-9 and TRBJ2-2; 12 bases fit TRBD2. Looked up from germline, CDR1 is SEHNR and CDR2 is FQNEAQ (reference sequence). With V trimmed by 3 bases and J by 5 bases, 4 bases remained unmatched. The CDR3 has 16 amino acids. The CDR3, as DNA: TGTGCCAGCAGCTTGACTAGCGGGGGCCCAACCGGGGAGCTGTTTTTT. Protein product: CASSLTSGGPTGELFF.

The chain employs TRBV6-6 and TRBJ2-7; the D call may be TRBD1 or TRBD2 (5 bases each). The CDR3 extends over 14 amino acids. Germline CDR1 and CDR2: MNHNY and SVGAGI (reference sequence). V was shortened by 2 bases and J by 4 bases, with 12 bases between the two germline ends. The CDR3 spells CASSYGTDEYEQYF. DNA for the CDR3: TGTGCCAGCAGTTACGGGACGGATGAATACGAGCAGTACTTC.

The CDR3 DNA follows: TGTGCCAGCAGCTTTCGGGTTTTTAGCAATCAGCCCCAGCATTTT. Encoded protein: CASSFRVFSNQPQHF. The chain carries TRBV5-8 and TRBJ1-5; D call uncertain. Trimming pared 2 bases from V and 0 bases from J, leaving 9 bases between. There are 15 residues in the CDR3. Germline V gene sequence: CDR1 SGHTS, CDR2 YDEGEE.

The CDR3 spells CASSIRLTGNLNTGELFF. The CDR3 DNA sequence: TGTGCCAGTAGTATAAGGCTGACAGGGAACCTTAACACCGGGGAGCTGTTTTTT. V usage is TRBV19 and J usage is TRBJ2-2, with 7 bases fitting TRBD1. Germline trimming cut 2 bases from V and 2 bases from J; bases unmatched to any gene: 11. Germline loops: CDR1 LNHDA, CDR2 SQIVND (reference sequence). The CDR3 has 18 amino acids.

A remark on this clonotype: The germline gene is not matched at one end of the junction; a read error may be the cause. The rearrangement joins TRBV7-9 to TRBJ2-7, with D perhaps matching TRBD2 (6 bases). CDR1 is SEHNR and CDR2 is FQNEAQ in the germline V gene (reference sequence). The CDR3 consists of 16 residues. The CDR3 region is CASSPTPSGPSHEQYF. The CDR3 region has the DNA TGCGCCAGCAGCCCCACCCCCAGCGGGCCTAGCCACGAGCAGTACTTC.

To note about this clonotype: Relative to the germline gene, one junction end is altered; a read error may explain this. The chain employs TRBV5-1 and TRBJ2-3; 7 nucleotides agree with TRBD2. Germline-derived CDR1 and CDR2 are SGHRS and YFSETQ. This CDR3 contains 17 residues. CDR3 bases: TGTGCCAGCAGCTTAGAATTAGCTAGCGGAATCACAGATACGCAGTATTTT. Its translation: CASSLELASGITDTQYF.

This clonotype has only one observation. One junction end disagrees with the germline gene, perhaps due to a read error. This CDR3 is CATPGGNGGELLF. The CDR3 nucleotides are TGTGCCACACCAGGGGGCAATGGCGGGGAGCTGCTTTTT. The chain links TRBV6-6 to TRBJ2-2; 8 bases line up with TRBD1. This CDR3 is 13 amino acids long. The germline V gene has CDR1 MNHNY and CDR2 SVGAGI (reference sequence).

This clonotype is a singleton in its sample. CDR3 amino acids: CSASPRGQALTDTQYF. In DNA form, the CDR3 reads TGCAGTGCTAGCCCGAGGGGGCAGGCTCTGACAGATACGCAGTATTTT. The V gene is TRBV20-1, the J gene TRBJ2-3, with 7 positions matching TRBD1. Trimming took 3 bases from V and 3 from J; bases not matched to a gene: 12. The CDR3 spans 16 residues. CDR1 and CDR2 (germline): DFQATT, SNEGSKA (reference sequence).

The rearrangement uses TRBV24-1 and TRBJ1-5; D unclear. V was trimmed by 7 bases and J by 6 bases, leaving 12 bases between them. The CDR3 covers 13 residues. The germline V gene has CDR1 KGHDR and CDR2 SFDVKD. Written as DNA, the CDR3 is TGTGCCACCAGGCAGGACGAAATTCAGCCCCAGCATTTT. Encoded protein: CATRQDEIQPQHF.